The source of this TCR beta chain is a study of cytomegalovirus exposure and HLA in healthy donors. Germline-derived CDR1 and CDR2 are MNHEY and SMNVEV (reference sequence). V shed 7 bases, J shed 3 bases, and the junction held 5 bases outside the gene matches. The CDR3 spans 14 residues. Study-level results: Accounts indicate the classifier identified cytomegalovirus status with strong specificity and sensitivity.

13 Jbeta primers and 60 Vbeta primers were used for the PCR. This table comes from immunoSEQ multiplex PCR, and its TCRdb copy is limited to in-frame clones, with some not included. This sample has about 130,000 clones, with 80% found just once. Remarks on this clone: No antigen is known for it.

The specimen was PBMCs. The chain uses TRBV27 and TRBJ2-3, with 9 positions matching TRBD1. The TCR originated in a female donor in good health and CMV-seronegative. CDR3: CASTRTGETDTQYF. In DNA form, the CDR3 reads TGTGCCAGCACTCGGACAGGGGAGACAGATACGCAGTATTTT.